This passage covers 27 T cell receptor beta chains from one sample sequenced in a study of identifying expanded T cells in peripheral blood. The method was immunoSEQ multiplex PCR; TCRdb's version includes in-frame clones alone and lacks a portion of them. The table includes about 110,000 clones, 80% to 90% detected once. Sequencing was carried out using blood. Receptor source: a person between 18 and 75 years old in good health.

The V call is TRBV7-2, the J call TRBJ2-7; maybe TRBD2 (6 bases). Trimming cost V 1 base and J 6 bases, with 16 bases left between them. The CDR3 sequence is 15 residues long. Germline-derived CDR1 and CDR2 are SGHTA and FQGNSA. CDR3 loop: CASSLDYSAGGEQYF. The CDR3 region has the DNA TGTGCCAGCAGCTTAGATTACAGTGCCGGGGGCGAGCAGTACTTC.

V and J are TRBV6-1 and TRBJ2-2; 8 bases fit TRBD2. With V trimmed by 4 bases and J by 6 bases, 7 bases remained unmatched. CDR1 and CDR2 (germline): MNHNS, SASEGT. The CDR3 consists of 15 residues. The DNA of the CDR3 is TGTGCCAGCAGTGGCGAGCGGGGGTGGGCCGGGGAGCTGTTTTTT. Its protein product is CASSGERGWAGELFF.

The chain links TRBV6-6 to TRBJ1-2, with 10 bases identical to TRBD1. The germline V gene has CDR1 MNHNY and CDR2 SVGAGI (reference sequence). This CDR3 contains 16 residues. The ends lost 5 bases at V and 4 bases at J; junction bases unmatched: 10. CDR3 DNA sequence: TGTGCCAGCAGTACCCTCCGGGGGACAGGGGCCTATGGCTACACCTTC. It translates to CASSTLRGTGAYGYTF.

In nucleotides, the CDR3 is TGCAGCGCACCAGGGGACACCTTGGGGGAAGAGCAGTACTTC. Translating it yields CSAPGDTLGEEQYF. The chain uses TRBV29-1 and TRBJ2-7; a weak D match, TRBD1 (6 bases). V was trimmed by 7 bases and J by 7 bases, leaving 23 bases between them. The CDR3 extends over 14 amino acids. The germline V gene encodes CDR1 SQVTM and CDR2 ANQGSEA.

The rearrangement links TRBV5-1 to TRBJ2-5; TRBD2 agrees at 10 bases. Per germline, CDR1 SGHRS and CDR2 YFSETQ. V was pared by 4 bases and J by 2 bases, with 5 bases of the junction left unmatched. The CDR3 runs 15 residues. CDR3 sequence: CASSISGGTQETQYF. The DNA for the CDR3 is TGCGCCAGCAGCATTAGCGGGGGGACACAAGAGACCCAGTACTTC.

This clone was counted a single time. The V gene is TRBV7-2, the J gene TRBJ2-3; D gene ambiguous. Germline V gene lookup returns CDR1 SGHTA and CDR2 FQGNSA. The germline V and J ends were trimmed by 6 bases and 3 bases, with 10 bases remaining between them. The CDR3 runs 13 residues. CDR3 in amino acids: CASRFSGTDTQYF. The CDR3 coding sequence is TGTGCCAGCAGATTTTCCGGGACAGATACGCAGTATTTT. The entire variable domain, with the rest obtained from reference TRBV7-2 and TRBJ2-3, is as follows: GAGVSQSPSNKVTEKGKDVELRCDPISGHTALYWYRQSLGQGLEFLIYFQGNSAPDKSGLPSDRFSAERTGGSVSTLTIQRTQQEDSAVYLCASRFSGTDTQYFGPGTRLTVL.

This clone appeared once. The chain uses TRBV7-9 and TRBJ2-5, with D possibly matching TRBD2 (5 bases). Germline V gene sequence: CDR1 SEHNR, CDR2 FQNEAQ (reference sequence). V lost 2 bases and J 3 bases, leaving 10 bases between the germline ends. This CDR3 contains 14 residues. The CDR3 nucleotides are TGTGCCAGCAGCTTACCAGCGGTGAAAGAGACCCAGTACTTC. It yields the protein CASSLPAVKETQYF.

This rearrangement joins TRBV6-4 to TRBJ2-2; 9 bases are shared with TRBD1. CDR3 size: 14 residues. The V gene's germline CDR1 is MRHNA and CDR2 SNTAGT. V lost 3 bases, J lost 5 bases, and 1 base stayed unmatched. CDR3 loop: CASSEQGATGELFF. The CDR3 DNA reads TGTGCCAGCAGTGAACAGGGGGCTACCGGGGAGCTGTTTTTT.

This clone occurred once. The rearrangement joins TRBV30 to TRBJ2-5; 9 nucleotides line up with TRBD2. V lost 8 bases, J lost 4 bases, and 5 bases stayed unmatched. Germline CDR1 GTSNPN, CDR2 SVGIG (reference sequence). This CDR3 has 12 amino acids. CDR3 residues: CAQRGGGETQYF. For the CDR3, the DNA is TGTGCCCAGCGCGGGGGGGGAGAGACCCAGTACTTC.

The chain has TRBV29-1 and TRBJ2-3; TRBD2 agrees at 14 bases. The V and J ends lost 6 bases and 7 bases, in that order; junction bases with no gene match: 15. The CDR3 sequence is 17 residues long. Germline loops: CDR1 SQVTM, CDR2 ANQGSEA. The DNA of the CDR3 is TGCAGCGTGGCCGGGACTAGCGGGAGAATTGACACGAATACGCAGTATTTT. Translating gives CSVAGTSGRIDTNTQYF.

The chain links TRBV5-6 to TRBJ2-5; no firm D call. CDR1 is SGHDT, CDR2 YYEEEE, per germline. Deletions cut 0 bases from V and 6 bases from J, with 6 bases between. The CDR3 contains 12 residues. CDR3 region: CASSLARKTQYF. CDR3 nucleotides: TGTGCCAGCAGCTTGGCCAGGAAGACCCAGTACTTC.

The chain is built from TRBV11-2 and TRBJ1-3, with D maybe TRBD1 (6 bases). Trimming left V 5 bases short and J 3 bases short, with 14 bases between. The V gene's germline CDR1 is SGHAT and CDR2 FQNNGV. There are 15 residues in the CDR3. The CDR3 spells CASSVQGTGGNTIYF. The CDR3 DNA reads TGTGCCAGCAGCGTACAGGGAACTGGTGGAAACACCATATATTTT.

The chain links TRBV4-3 to TRBJ2-7; D might be TRBD1 or TRBD2, each matching 6 bases. Germline V CDR1 and CDR2: LGHNA, YSLEER. This CDR3 has 14 amino acids. V was trimmed by 3 bases and J by 1 base, leaving 10 bases between them. Here the CDR3 reads CASSHQGRSYEQYF. CDR3 nucleotide sequence: TGCGCCAGCAGCCATCAGGGGAGGTCCTACGAGCAGTACTTC.

The chain has TRBV5-8 and TRBJ2-5, with TRBD1 matching 12 bases. Trimming took 3 bases from V and 5 from J; bases not matched to a gene: 8. The CDR3 spans 16 residues. Germline V CDR1 and CDR2: SGHTS, YDEGEE. The CDR3 protein is CASSWAGTGGSETQYF. CDR3 coding DNA: TGTGCCAGCAGCTGGGCCGGGACAGGGGGCTCGGAGACCCAGTACTTC.

The chain has TRBV5-6 and TRBJ2-1, with D perhaps TRBD2 (6 bases). CDR3 length equals 15 residues. Trimming removed 1 base at V and 1 base at J, with 9 bases between. CDR1 is SGHDT, CDR2 YYEEEE, per germline. CDR3 residues: CASSLRGLSYNEQFF. The CDR3 bases are TGTGCCAGCAGCTTGCGGGGGTTGTCCTACAATGAGCAGTTCTTC.

The rearrangement links TRBV6-5 to TRBJ1-4; no reliable D call. CDR3 length equals 11 residues. V lost 5 bases and J lost 4, with 2 bases in between. In germline, CDR1 is MNHEY, CDR2 SVGAGI. The CDR3 protein is CASSLNEKLFF. CDR3 coding DNA: TGTGCCAGCAGTCTTAATGAAAAACTGTTTTTT.

The chain recombines TRBV27 with TRBJ2-5; no definite D call. The V gene's germline CDR1 is MNHEY and CDR2 SMNVEV (reference sequence). This CDR3 is 16 amino acids long. V was pared by 8 bases and J by 4 bases, with 23 bases between. CDR3 region: CASSMKGVPWGETQYF. CDR3 DNA: TGTGCCAGCTCTATGAAGGGCGTGCCCTGGGGAGAGACCCAGTACTTC.

The chain links TRBV10-3 to TRBJ1-3, with D maybe TRBD1 (5 bases). The CDR3 length is 15 residues. Germline V CDR1 and CDR2: ENHRY, SYGVKD. Trimming stripped 6 bases from V and 0 bases from J, with 12 bases between. The CDR3 DNA sequence: TGTGCCATCAGAGTAGGGGTGCCCTCTGGAAACACCATATATTTT. This gives the protein CAIRVGVPSGNTIYF.

This clone was seen just once. The CDR3 loop is CASSHQDSPGKLFF. CDR3 bases: TGTGCCAGCAGCCACCAGGACAGCCCGGGAAAACTGTTTTTT. The chain combines TRBV11-1 with TRBJ1-4, with D perhaps TRBD1 (6 bases). The CDR3 extends over 14 amino acids. V lost 5 bases and J 10 bases, leaving 17 bases between the germline ends. CDR1 SGHAT and CDR2 FQDESV come from the germline V gene (reference sequence).

The chain is built from TRBV5-1 and TRBJ2-1; TRBD1 is a possible D gene (6 bases). Germline loops: CDR1 SGHRS, CDR2 YFSETQ. V lost 4 bases and J lost 4, with 12 bases in between. CDR3 size: 14 residues. The CDR3 nucleotides read TGCGCCAGCAGCCATCGGACAGATTACAATGAGCAGTTCTTC. Residues: CASSHRTDYNEQFF. The full variable domain, in which reference TRBV5-1 and TRBJ2-1 provide the parts outside the CDR3, is KAGVTQTPRYLIKTRGQQVTLSCSPISGHRSVSWYQQTPGQGLQFLFEYFSETQRNKGNFPGRFSGRQFSNSRSEMNVSTLELGDSALYLCASSHRTDYNEQFFGPGTRLTVL.

This sequence joins TRBV6-1 and TRBJ1-2; D not resolved. The CDR3 contains 13 residues. The germline V gene encodes CDR1 MNHNS and CDR2 SASEGT. Trimming took 4 bases from V and 8 from J, leaving 14 bases between them. In DNA form, the CDR3 reads TGTGCCAGCAGTGTGGCCCTTGGAGGAGGCTACACCTTC. Amino acid sequence: CASSVALGGGYTF.

The chain combines TRBV7-2 with TRBJ1-2; a possible D gene is TRBD1 (6 bases). Per the germline V gene, CDR1 is SGHTA and CDR2 is FQGNSA. V lost 5 bases, J lost 7 bases, and 20 bases lay in between. The CDR3 totals 15 residues. The CDR3 loop is CASSAPGRGASGYTF. The DNA of the CDR3 is TGTGCCAGCAGCGCCCCTGGGCGGGGGGCAAGTGGCTACACCTTC.

The chain combines TRBV6-6 with TRBJ2-7; 7 bases fit TRBD1. Germline CDR1 and CDR2: MNHNY and SVGAGI (reference sequence). The CDR3 is 15 amino acids. J gave up 2 bases and V 6 bases, and 10 bases lay outside the gene matches. The CDR3 DNA follows: TGTGCCAGCAGCCTACCGGGACAGCTACCCTACGAGCAGTACTTC. As protein: CASSLPGQLPYEQYF.

The chain links TRBV5-4 to TRBJ2-1; D not resolved. CDR3 size: 13 residues. Germline V lookup: CDR1 SGHNT, CDR2 YYREEE (reference sequence). The V end lost 3 bases, the J end lost 4 bases, and 8 bases lay between the germline ends. The CDR3 protein is CASSSESYNEQFF. CDR3 sequence (DNA): TGTGCCAGCAGCTCCGAAAGTTACAATGAGCAGTTCTTC.

The V and J genes are TRBV4-1 and TRBJ1-2; 7 bases align to TRBD1. The CDR3 consists of 15 residues. Trimming removed 5 bases from V and 4 bases from J; junction bases left unmatched: 10. CDR1 and CDR2 (germline): MGHRA, YSYEKL. The CDR3 loop is CASSKGGGRGYGYTF. CDR3 sequence (DNA): TGCGCCAGCAGCAAAGGAGGGGGCCGGGGCTATGGCTACACCTTC.

This clone has a single count. The rearrangement links TRBV9 to TRBJ2-1; 16 bases are shared with TRBD2. Germline V lookup: CDR1 SGDLS, CDR2 YYNGEE. The CDR3 contains 19 residues. J gave up 4 bases and V 4 bases, and 11 bases lay outside the gene matches. The CDR3 region is CASSTPRGLAGGPYNEQFF. The CDR3 DNA is TGTGCCAGCAGCACCCCCAGGGGACTAGCGGGGGGGCCATACAATGAGCAGTTCTTC.

This chain joins TRBV19 and TRBJ1-4; D may be TRBD1 (5 bases). The V gene lost 4 bases and the J gene lost 8 bases, with 5 bases spanning the gap. The CDR3 has 11 residues. In germline, CDR1 is LNHDA, CDR2 SQIVND (reference sequence). This chain's CDR3 is CASSTGEKLFF. CDR3 DNA sequence: TGTGCCAGTAGTACAGGGGAAAAACTGTTTTTT.